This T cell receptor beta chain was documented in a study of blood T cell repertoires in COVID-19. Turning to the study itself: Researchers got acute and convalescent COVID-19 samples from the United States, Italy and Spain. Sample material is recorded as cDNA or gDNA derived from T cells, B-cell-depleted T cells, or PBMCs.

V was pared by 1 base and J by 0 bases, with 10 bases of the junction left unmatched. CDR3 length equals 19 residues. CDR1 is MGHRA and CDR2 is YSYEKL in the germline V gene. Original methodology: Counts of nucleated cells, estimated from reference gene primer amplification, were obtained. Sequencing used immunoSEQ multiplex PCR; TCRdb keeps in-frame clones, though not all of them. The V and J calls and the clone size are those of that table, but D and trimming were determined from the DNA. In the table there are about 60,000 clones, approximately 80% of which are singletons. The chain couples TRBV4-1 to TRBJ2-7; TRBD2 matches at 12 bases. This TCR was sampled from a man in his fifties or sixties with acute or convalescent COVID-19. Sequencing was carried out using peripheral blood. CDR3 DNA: TGCGCCAGCAGCCAAGCTACCGGGACTAGCGGGCTTATCTCCTACGAGCAGTACTTC. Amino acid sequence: CASSQATGTSGLISYEQYF.